Given below is one TCR beta chain in context. Its target is unknown. The sample belongs to a study of siplizumab effects on memory and regulatory T cells. Sequenced by immunoSEQ multiplex PCR; TCRdb stores in-frame clones only, minus some. The sample shows some 65,000 clones, 88% of them seen only once. Study-wide results and caveats: Siplizumab produced a significant drop in alloreactive sequences attributable to unstimulated CD4+ memory cells. Controls had around 27% Treg-derived mappable alloreactive CD4+ clones on average, versus approximately 70% with siplizumab.

The specimen sequenced was Tregs sorted from blood. The TCR was taken from a human donor in good health.

CDR3 region: CASSSKRTRGGSYNEQFF. As DNA, the CDR3 is TGTGCCAGCAGCTCGAAGAGGACCCGGGGTGGTTCCTACAATGAGCAGTTCTTC. The chain has TRBV7-2 and TRBJ2-1, with D perhaps TRBD2 (5 bases). Germline CDR1 SGHTA, CDR2 FQGNSA. V lost 4 bases, J lost 1 base, and 20 bases lay in between. The length of the CDR3 is 18 residues.